This passage covers 12 T cell receptor beta chains from one sample sequenced in a study of blood T cell repertoires in COVID-19 (dated by TCRdb to the early 2020s). Library preparation used the immunoSEQ multiplex PCR assay. Sourced from immuneACCESS, this table was stored by TCRdb with only in-frame sequences that have V and J called. A share of the clones is absent; for the studies checked, an unresolved V gene accounts for under half, and the remainder has no known explanation. This sample comprises hundreds of thousands of clones, roughly 88% of them detected only once. Together, the top ten hold about 2% of the sample. The sample consisted of PBMCs or T cells enriched from blood (not recorded which). These receptors all come from a man aged 25-40 years who had recovered from COVID-19.

This clone was detected only a few times. This chain uses TRBV7-9 with TRBJ1-4; weak D call: TRBD1 (6 bases). CDR1 and CDR2 (germline): SEHNR, FQNEAQ (reference sequence). Trimming removed 4 bases at V and 14 bases at J, with 20 bases between. The CDR3 length is 14 residues. The CDR3 reads CASSSRPRGQGLFF. The CDR3 region has the DNA TGTGCCAGCAGCTCACGCCCGCGTGGCCAGGGGCTGTTTTTT.

This clone has only a few counts. The gene calls are TRBV9 and TRBJ1-6; 9 bases fit TRBD1. Trimming at V came to 3 bases and at J to 8 bases, leaving 0 bases not matched to a gene. There are 13 residues in the CDR3. Germline V lookup: CDR1 SGDLS, CDR2 YYNGEE. CDR3 in DNA: TGTGCCAGCAGCGGACAGGGGGATTCACCCCTCCACTTT. Translated, it gives CASSGQGDSPLHF.

Concerning this clone itself: This specimen includes other DNA sequences encoding the same CDR3. This chain uses TRBV11-2 with TRBJ1-1, with 8 positions matching TRBD1. This CDR3 is built from 14 residues. From germline, CDR1 is SGHAT and CDR2 FQNNGV. V lost 1 base, J lost 2 bases, and 0 bases stayed unmatched. The CDR3, as DNA: TGTGCCAGCAGCTTAGCAGGGGGCAACACTGAAGCTTTCTTT. It yields the protein CASSLAGGNTEAFF.

The CDR3 loop reads CASSYQGTRFDTQYF. The CDR3 nucleotides read TGTGCCAGCAGTTATCAGGGGACGAGATTCGATACGCAGTATTTT. The J gene is TRBJ2-3, the V gene TRBV6-2 or TRBV6-3; D is possibly TRBD1 (6 bases). The length of the CDR3 is 15 residues. Trimming shortened V by 3 bases and J by 6 bases, and 16 bases separated the two germline ends. Germline assignment: CDR1 MNHEY and CDR2 SVGEGT.

The chain links TRBV18 to TRBJ1-1; D ambiguous. This CDR3 region has 15 residues. Germline CDR1 KGHSH, CDR2 LQKENI. Trimming took off 3 bases at V and 1 base at J, with 12 bases between the two ends. DNA of the CDR3: TGTGCCAGCTCACCCGTGAGCCTCAAGAACACTGAAGCTTTCTTT. It codes for CASSPVSLKNTEAFF.

The CDR3 DNA reads TGCGCCAGCAGCCAGACATCCGGGACAGGAGTTAACTATGGCTACACCTTC. It encodes CASSQTSGTGVNYGYTF. V usage is TRBV4-1 and J usage is TRBJ1-2; 8 bases match TRBD1. Trimming removed 3 bases from V and 1 base from J; junction bases left unmatched: 10. This CDR3 spans 17 amino acids. Per germline, CDR1 MGHRA and CDR2 YSYEKL.

The rearrangement links TRBV29-1 to TRBJ1-2; D remains ambiguous. Trimming removed 2 bases at V and 2 bases at J, with 9 bases between. The CDR3 is made up of 13 amino acids. The germline V gene has CDR1 SQVTM and CDR2 ANQGSEA. The CDR3 reads CSVELVGNYGYTF. The CDR3 DNA reads TGCAGCGTTGAATTGGTCGGGAACTATGGCTACACCTTC. The full variable domain, rest sourced from reference TRBV29-1 and TRBJ1-2, is SAVISQKPSRDICQRGTSLTIQCQVDSQVTMMFWYRQQPGQSLTLIATANQGSEATYESGFVIDKFPISRPNLTFSTLTVSNMSPEDSSIYLCSVELVGNYGYTFGSGTRLTVV.

This clone has a single count. The chain joins TRBV30 to TRBJ1-5, with D uncertain. CDR3 length: 15 amino acids. Germline V gene data show CDR1 as GTSNPN and CDR2 as SVGIG (reference sequence). V was shortened by 6 bases and J by 3 bases, with 18 bases between the two germline ends. Here the CDR3 reads CACFHAPSYNQPQHF. Here the CDR3 DNA reads TGTGCCTGTTTTCATGCCCCGTCCTACAATCAGCCCCAGCATTTT.

This chain links TRBV5-1 with TRBJ1-2, with 12 bases matching TRBD1. Germline CDR1 SGHRS, CDR2 YFSETQ. The trim removed 3 bases at V and 2 bases at J, leaving 2 bases unmatched. The CDR3 spans 15 residues. The CDR3 sequence is CASSSGTGGNYGYTF. Written as DNA, the CDR3 is TGCGCCAGCAGCTCAGGGACAGGGGGCAACTATGGCTACACCTTC.

V gene TRBV29-1 combines with J gene TRBJ2-1, with 10 bases aligning to TRBD1. After removal of 7 bases from V and 7 bases from J, the junction contained 4 bases not matched to a gene. The CDR3 consists of 12 residues. The germline CDR1 and CDR2 sequences are SQVTM and ANQGSEA. The chain's CDR3 is CSAGTGVNEQFF. For the CDR3, the DNA is TGCAGCGCCGGGACAGGGGTAAATGAGCAGTTCTTC.

V usage is TRBV7-9 and J usage is TRBJ1-5, with D possibly being TRBD1 (6 bases). This CDR3 region has 15 residues. Trimming cost V 5 bases and J 7 bases, with 18 bases left between them. Germline V gene lookup returns CDR1 SEHNR and CDR2 FQNEAQ (reference sequence). CDR3: CASSPRGGLGQPQHF. CDR3 in DNA: TGTGCCAGCAGCCCCCGAGGGGGTTTAGGCCAGCCCCAGCATTTT.

This clone was seen a few times. The chain links TRBV7-6 to TRBJ2-2; 8 bases are shared with TRBD1. Trimming cost V 5 bases and J 4 bases; bases outside gene matches: 3. CDR1 is SGHVS, CDR2 FNYEAQ, per germline. CDR3 length: 14 amino acids. The CDR3 nucleotides are TGTGCCAGCAGCCAGGGACAGGCCACCGGGGAGCTGTTTTTT. Residues: CASSQGQATGELFF.